Shown below are 5 T cell receptor beta chains from a single sample sequenced in a study of blood T cells in healthy people across ages. Primers used in a second PCR of roughly 7 to 12 cycles were a sample-barcoded 5' primer and a J-beta primer mix. MiXCR, run by TCRdb on the 5' RACE reads, gives a single entry per CDR3 protein. The sample includes around 1,000,000 distinct CDR3 sequences, more than 30% of them seen just once. The specimen sequenced was blood. Every receptor here comes from a man in his late teens or twenties in good health.

This clonotype was counted at least ten times. This chain uses TRBV6-5 with TRBJ2-7; D perhaps matches TRBD1 (6 bases). This CDR3 spans 15 amino acids. The V end was cut by 4 bases, the J end by 0 bases, with 13 bases between. Germline-derived CDR1 and CDR2 are MNHEY and SVGAGI. In DNA form, the CDR3 reads TGTGCCAGCAGTTTCTATCAGGGGAGCTCCTACGAGCAGTACTTC. Residues: CASSFYQGSSYEQYF.

The V gene is TRBV2, the J gene TRBJ1-1, with 9 bases aligning to TRBD1. This CDR3 contains 14 residues. Losses at the gene ends were 6 bases for V and 4 bases for J; bases not matched to a gene: 6. Germline CDR1 reads SNHLY; CDR2 reads FYNNEI. The chain's CDR3 is CASRGTGRATEAFF. The CDR3 nucleotides are TGTGCCAGCAGGGGGACAGGGAGGGCCACTGAAGCTTTCTTT.

This clonotype turned up a few times. This chain joins TRBV27 and TRBJ2-1; TRBD2 matches 9 bases. CDR1 and CDR2 (germline): MNHEY, SMNVEV (reference sequence). The CDR3 consists of 16 residues. Germline trimming cut 2 bases from V and 10 bases from J; bases unmatched to any gene: 12. Written as DNA, the CDR3 is TGTGCCAGCAGTTTAAATGGCGGGAGGGGTGGGCCAGAGCAGTTCTTC. This codes for CASSLNGGRGGPEQFF.

V gene TRBV5-1 combines with J gene TRBJ2-5, with 9 bases lining up with TRBD2. This CDR3 comprises 16 residues. Germline V gene lookup returns CDR1 SGHRS and CDR2 YFSETQ. V shed 0 bases, J shed 0 bases, and the junction held 3 bases outside the gene matches. The DNA of the CDR3 is TGCGCCAGCAGCTTGGAAGCGGGGGGTAACCAAGAGACCCAGTACTTC. Translated: CASSLEAGGNQETQYF.

The chain links TRBV27 to TRBJ1-5; D is perhaps TRBD1 (5 bases). The ends were cut back, 0 bases at V and 7 bases at J, with 13 bases in the middle. The CDR3 extends over 15 amino acids. Germline V gives CDR1 MNHEY, CDR2 SMNVEV (reference sequence). The CDR3 coding sequence is TGTGCCAGCAGTTTATCGTGGGGGGGAGGGCAGCCCCAGCATTTT. Protein sequence: CASSLSWGGGQPQHF.